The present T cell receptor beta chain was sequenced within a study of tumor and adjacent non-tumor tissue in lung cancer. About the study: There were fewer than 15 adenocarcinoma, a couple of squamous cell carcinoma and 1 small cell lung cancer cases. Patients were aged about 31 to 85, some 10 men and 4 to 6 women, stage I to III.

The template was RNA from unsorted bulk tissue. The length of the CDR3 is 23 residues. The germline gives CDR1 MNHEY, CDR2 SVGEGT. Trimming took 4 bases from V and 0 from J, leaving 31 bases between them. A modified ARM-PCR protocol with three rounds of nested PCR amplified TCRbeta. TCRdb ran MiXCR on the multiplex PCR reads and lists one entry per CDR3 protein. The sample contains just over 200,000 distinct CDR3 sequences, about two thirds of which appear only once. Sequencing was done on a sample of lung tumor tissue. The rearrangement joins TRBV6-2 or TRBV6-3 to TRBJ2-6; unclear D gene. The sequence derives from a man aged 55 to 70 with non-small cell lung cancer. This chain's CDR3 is CASSSTAARVFQNKFSGANVLTF. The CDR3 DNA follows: TGTGCCAGCAGTTCAACGGCAGCCCGTGTATTTCAGAACAAGTTCTCTGGGGCCAACGTCCTGACTTTC.